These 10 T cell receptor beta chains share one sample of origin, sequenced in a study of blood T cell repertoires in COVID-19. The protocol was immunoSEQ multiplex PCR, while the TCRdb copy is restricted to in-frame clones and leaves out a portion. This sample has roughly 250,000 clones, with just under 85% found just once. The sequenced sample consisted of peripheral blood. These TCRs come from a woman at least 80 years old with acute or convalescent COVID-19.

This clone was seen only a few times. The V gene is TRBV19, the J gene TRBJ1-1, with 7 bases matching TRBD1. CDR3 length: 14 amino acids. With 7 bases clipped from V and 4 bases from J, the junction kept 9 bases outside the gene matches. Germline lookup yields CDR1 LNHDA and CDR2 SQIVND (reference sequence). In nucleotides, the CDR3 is TGTGCCAGTACCAGAGACAGGGTGGGCACTGAAGCTTTCTTT. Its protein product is CASTRDRVGTEAFF.

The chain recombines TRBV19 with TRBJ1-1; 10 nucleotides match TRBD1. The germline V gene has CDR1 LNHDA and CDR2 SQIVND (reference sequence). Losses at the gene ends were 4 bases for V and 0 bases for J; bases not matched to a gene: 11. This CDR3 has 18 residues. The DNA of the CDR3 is TGTGCCAGTAGTACCACGACAGGGGGCCTTGGGATGAACACTGAAGCTTTCTTT. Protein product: CASSTTTGGLGMNTEAFF.

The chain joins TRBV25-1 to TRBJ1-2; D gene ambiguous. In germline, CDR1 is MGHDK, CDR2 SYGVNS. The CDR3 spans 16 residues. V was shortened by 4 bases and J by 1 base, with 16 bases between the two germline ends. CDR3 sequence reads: CASSGHGSADNYGYTF. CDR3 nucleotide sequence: TGTGCCAGCAGTGGGCATGGGTCCGCGGATAACTATGGCTACACCTTC.

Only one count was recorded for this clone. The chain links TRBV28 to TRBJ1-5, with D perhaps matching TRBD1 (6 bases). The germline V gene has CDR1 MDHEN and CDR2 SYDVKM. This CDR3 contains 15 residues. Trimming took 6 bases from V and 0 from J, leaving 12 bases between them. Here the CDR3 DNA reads TGTGCCAGCAGACCTACAGGGATTAGCAATCAGCCCCAGCATTTT. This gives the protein CASRPTGISNQPQHF.

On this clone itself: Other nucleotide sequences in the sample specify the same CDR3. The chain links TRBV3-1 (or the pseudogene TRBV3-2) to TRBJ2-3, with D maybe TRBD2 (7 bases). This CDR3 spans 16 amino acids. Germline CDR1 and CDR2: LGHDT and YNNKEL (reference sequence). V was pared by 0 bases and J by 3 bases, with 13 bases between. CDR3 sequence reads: CASSQDGGGRTDTQYF. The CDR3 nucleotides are TGTGCCAGCAGCCAAGATGGGGGGGGCAGGACAGATACGCAGTATTTT.

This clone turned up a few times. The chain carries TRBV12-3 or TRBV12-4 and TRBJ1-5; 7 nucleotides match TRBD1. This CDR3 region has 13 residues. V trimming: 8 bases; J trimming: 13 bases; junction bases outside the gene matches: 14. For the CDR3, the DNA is TGTGCCAGCCTTCGGGAAGGGGGCCCTTTACAGCATTTT. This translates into CASLREGGPLQHF.

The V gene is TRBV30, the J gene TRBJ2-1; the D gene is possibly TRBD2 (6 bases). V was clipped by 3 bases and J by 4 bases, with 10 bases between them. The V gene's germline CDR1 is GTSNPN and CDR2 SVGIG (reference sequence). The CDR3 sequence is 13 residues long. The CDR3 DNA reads TGTGCCTGGAGGGCGGGGACGTACAATGAGCAGTTCTTC. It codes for CAWRAGTYNEQFF. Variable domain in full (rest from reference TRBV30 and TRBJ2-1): SQTIHQWPATLVQPVGSPLSLECTVEGTSNPNLYWYRQAAGRGLQLLFYSVGIGQISSEVPQNLSASRPQDRQFILSSKKLLLSDSGFYLCAWRAGTYNEQFFGPGTRLTVL.

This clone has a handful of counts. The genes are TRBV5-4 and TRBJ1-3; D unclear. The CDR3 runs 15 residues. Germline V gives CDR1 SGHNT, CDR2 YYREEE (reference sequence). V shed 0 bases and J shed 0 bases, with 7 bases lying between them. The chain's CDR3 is CASSLAAGSGNTIYF. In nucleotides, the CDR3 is TGTGCCAGCAGCTTGGCCGCAGGCTCTGGAAACACCATATATTTT. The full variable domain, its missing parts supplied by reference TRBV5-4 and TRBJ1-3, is ETGVTQSPTHLIKTRGQQVTLRCSSQSGHNTVSWYQQALGQGPQFIFQYYREEENGRGNFPPRFSGLQFPNYSSELNVNALELDDSALYLCASSLAAGSGNTIYFGEGSWLTVV.

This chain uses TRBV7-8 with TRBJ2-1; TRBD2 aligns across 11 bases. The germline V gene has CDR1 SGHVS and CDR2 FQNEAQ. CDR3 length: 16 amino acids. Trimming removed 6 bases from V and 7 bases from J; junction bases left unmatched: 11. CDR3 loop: CASSLNSGGARNEQFF. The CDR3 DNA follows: TGTGCCAGCAGTTTAAATAGCGGGGGGGCCCGGAATGAGCAGTTCTTC.

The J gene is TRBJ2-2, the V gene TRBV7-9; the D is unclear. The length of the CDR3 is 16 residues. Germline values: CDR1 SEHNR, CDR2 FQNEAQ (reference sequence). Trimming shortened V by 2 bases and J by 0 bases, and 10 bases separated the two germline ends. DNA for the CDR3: TGTGCCAGCAGCTTAACCGGGTTACCGAACACCGGGGAGCTGTTTTTT. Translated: CASSLTGLPNTGELFF.